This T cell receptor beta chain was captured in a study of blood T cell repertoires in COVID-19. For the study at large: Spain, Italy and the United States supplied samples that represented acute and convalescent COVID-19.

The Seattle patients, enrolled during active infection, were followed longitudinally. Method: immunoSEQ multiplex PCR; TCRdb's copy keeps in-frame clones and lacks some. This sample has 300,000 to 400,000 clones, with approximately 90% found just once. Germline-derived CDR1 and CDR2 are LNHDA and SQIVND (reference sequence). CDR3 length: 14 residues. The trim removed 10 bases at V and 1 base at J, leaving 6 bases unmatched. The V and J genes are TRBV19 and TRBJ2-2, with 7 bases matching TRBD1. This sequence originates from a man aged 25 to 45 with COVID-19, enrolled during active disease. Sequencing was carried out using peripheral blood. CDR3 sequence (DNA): TGTGCCACCCAGAGGGACAGGAACACCGGGGAGCTGTTTTTT. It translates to CATQRDRNTGELFF.